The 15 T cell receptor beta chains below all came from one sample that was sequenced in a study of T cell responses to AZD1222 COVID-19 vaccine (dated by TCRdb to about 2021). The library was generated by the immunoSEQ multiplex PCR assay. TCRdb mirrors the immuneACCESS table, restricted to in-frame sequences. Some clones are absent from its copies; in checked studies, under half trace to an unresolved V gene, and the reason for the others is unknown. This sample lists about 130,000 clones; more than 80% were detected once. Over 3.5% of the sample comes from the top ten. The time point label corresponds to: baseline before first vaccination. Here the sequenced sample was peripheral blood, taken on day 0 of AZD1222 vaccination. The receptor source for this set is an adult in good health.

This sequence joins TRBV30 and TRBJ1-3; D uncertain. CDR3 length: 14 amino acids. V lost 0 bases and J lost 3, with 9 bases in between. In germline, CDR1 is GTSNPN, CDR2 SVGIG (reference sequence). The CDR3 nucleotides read TGTGCCTGGAGTGTCTCCGAGCATGGAAACACCATATATTTT. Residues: CAWSVSEHGNTIYF.

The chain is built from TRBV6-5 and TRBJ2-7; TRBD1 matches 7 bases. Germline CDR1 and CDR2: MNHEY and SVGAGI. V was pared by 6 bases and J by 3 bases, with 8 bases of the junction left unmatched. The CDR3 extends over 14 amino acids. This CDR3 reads CASRYTGVSYEQYF. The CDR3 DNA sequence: TGTGCCAGCAGATATACAGGGGTAAGCTACGAGCAGTACTTC.

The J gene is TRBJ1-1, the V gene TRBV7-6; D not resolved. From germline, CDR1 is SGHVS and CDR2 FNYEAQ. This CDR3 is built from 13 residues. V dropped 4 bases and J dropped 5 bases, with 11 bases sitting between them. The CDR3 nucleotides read TGTGCCAGCAGCTCCCGTCGGGGAACTGAAGCTTTCTTT. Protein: CASSSRRGTEAFF.

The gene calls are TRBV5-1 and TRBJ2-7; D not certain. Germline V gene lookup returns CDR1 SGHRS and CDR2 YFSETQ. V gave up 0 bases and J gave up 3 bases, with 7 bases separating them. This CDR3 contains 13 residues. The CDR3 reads CASSLDPIYEQYF. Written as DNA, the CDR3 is TGCGCCAGCAGCTTGGACCCCATCTACGAGCAGTACTTC.

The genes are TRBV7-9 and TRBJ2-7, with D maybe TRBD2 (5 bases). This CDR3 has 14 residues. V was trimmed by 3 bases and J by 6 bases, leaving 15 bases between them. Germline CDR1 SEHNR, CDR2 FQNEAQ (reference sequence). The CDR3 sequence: CASSFGGGEGEQYF. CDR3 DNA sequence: TGTGCCAGCAGCTTTGGTGGAGGCGAAGGCGAGCAGTACTTC.

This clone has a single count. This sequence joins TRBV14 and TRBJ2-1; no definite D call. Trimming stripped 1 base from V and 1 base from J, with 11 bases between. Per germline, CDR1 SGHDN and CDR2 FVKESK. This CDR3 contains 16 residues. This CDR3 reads CASSQALTRSYNEQFF. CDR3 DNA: TGTGCCAGCAGCCAAGCCCTGACCCGGTCCTACAATGAGCAGTTCTTC.

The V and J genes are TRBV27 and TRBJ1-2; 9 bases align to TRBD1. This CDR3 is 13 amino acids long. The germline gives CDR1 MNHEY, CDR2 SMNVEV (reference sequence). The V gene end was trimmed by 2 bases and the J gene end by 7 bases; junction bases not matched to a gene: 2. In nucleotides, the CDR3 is TGTGCCAGCAGTTTAGACAGGGGGTCTGGCTACACCTTC. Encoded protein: CASSLDRGSGYTF.

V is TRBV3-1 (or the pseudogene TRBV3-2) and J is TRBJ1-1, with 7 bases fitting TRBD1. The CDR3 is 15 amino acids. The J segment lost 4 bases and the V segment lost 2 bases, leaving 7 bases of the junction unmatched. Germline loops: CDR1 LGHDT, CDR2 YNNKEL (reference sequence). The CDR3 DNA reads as TGTGCCAGCAGCCAATCAACGGGACAGTTCACTGAAGCTTTCTTT. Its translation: CASSQSTGQFTEAFF.

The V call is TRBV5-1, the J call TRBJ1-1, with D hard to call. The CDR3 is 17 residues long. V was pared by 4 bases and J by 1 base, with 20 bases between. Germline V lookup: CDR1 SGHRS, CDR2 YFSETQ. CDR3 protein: CASSPSGLVVENTEAFF. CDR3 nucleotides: TGCGCCAGCAGCCCTTCCGGGTTGGTGGTGGAGAACACTGAAGCTTTCTTT. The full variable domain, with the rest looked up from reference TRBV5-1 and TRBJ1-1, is KAGVTQTPRYLIKTRGQQVTLSCSPISGHRSVSWYQQTPGQGLQFLFEYFSETQRNKGNFPGRFSGRQFSNSRSEMNVSTLELGDSALYLCASSPSGLVVENTEAFFGQGTRLTVV.

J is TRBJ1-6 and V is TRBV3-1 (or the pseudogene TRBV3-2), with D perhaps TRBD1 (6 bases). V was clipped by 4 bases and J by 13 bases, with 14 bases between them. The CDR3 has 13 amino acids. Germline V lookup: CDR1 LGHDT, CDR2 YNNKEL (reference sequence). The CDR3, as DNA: TGTGCCAGCAGCCCACCGAGGGGGTGGCCCCTCCACTTT. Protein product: CASSPPRGWPLHF.

The CDR3: CASSLAGTGGSYGYTF. The CDR3 nucleotides are TGCGCCAGCAGCTTGGCCGGGACAGGGGGCAGCTATGGCTACACCTTC. This chain links TRBV5-1 with TRBJ1-2, with 12 nucleotides matching TRBD1. This CDR3 has 16 amino acids. Germline values: CDR1 SGHRS, CDR2 YFSETQ. V lost 0 bases, J lost 4 bases, and 4 bases stayed unmatched.

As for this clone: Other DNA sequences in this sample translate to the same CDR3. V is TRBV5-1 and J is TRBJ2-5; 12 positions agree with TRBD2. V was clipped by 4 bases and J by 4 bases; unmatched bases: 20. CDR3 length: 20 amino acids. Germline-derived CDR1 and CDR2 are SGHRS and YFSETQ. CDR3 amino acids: CASSPRGPSGGAPELETQYF. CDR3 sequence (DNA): TGCGCCAGCAGCCCGCGGGGGCCTAGCGGGGGGGCCCCGGAGCTAGAGACCCAGTACTTC.

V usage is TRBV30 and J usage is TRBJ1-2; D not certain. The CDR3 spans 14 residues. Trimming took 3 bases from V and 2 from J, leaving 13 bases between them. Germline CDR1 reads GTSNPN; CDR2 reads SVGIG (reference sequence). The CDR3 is CAWRRFDSNYGYTF. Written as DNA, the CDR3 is TGTGCCTGGAGAAGGTTTGACTCCAACTATGGCTACACCTTC.

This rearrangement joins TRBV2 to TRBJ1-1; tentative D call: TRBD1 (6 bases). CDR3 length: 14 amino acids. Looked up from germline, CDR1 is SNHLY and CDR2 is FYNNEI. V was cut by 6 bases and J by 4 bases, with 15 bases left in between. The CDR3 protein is CASRRTVQSTEAFF. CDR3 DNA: TGTGCCAGCAGAAGGACAGTTCAATCCACTGAAGCTTTCTTT.

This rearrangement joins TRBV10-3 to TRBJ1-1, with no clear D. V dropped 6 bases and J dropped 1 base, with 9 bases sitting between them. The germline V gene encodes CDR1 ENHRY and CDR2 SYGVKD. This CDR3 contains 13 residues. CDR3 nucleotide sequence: TGTGCCATCAGATCTCAGCAGAACACTGAAGCTTTCTTT. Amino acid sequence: CAIRSQQNTEAFF.